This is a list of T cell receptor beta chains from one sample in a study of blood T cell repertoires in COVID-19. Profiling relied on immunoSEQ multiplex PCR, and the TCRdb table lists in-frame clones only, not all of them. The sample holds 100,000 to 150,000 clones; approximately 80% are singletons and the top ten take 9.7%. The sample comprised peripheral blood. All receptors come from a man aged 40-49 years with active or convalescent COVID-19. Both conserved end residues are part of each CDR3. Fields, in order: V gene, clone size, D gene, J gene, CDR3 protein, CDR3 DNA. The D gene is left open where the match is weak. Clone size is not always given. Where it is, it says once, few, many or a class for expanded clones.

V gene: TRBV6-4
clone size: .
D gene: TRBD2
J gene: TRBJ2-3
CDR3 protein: CASSALAGGAVDTQYF
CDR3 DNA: TGTGCCAGCAGTGCCCTAGCGGGGGGTGCCGTAGATACGCAGTATTTT

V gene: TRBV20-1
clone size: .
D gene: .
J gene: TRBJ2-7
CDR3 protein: CSASGVAFPYEQYF
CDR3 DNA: TGCAGTGCTAGTGGGGTAGCATTTCCCTACGAGCAGTACTTC

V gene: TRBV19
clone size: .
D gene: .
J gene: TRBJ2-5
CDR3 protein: CASSGADQETQYF
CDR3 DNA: TGTGCCAGTAGTGGGGCGGACCAAGAGACCCAGTACTTC

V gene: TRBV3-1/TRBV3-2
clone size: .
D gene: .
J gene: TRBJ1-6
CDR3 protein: CASSQARGYSPLHF
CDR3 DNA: TGTGCCAGCAGCCAAGCCCGAGGATATTCACCCCTCCACTTT

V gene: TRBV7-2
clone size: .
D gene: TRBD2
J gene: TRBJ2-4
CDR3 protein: CASSFLRAGGAKNIQYF
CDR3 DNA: TGTGCCAGCAGCTTTCTACGCGCGGGGGGAGCCAAAAACATTCAGTACTTC

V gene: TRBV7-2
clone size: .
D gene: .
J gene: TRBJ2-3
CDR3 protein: CASSLPGGTQYF
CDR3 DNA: TGTGCCAGCAGCCTCCCCGGGGGAACGCAGTATTTT

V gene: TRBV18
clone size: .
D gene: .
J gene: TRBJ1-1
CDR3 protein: CASSPPSRNTEAFF
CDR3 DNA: TGTGCCAGCTCACCACCGAGTAGGAACACTGAAGCTTTCTTT

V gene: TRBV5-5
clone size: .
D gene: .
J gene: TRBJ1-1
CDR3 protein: CASSPMGGMNTEAFF
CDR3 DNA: TGTGCCAGCAGCCCGATGGGGGGTATGAACACTGAAGCTTTCTTT

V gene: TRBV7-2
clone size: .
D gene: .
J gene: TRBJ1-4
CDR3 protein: CASSSGLLNEKLFF
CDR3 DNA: TGTGCCAGCAGCTCGGGACTTCTGAATGAAAAACTGTTTTTT

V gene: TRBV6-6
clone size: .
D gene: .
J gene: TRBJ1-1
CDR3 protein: CASSRLQGGGGLNTEAFF
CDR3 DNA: TGTGCCAGCAGTCGTTTACAGGGCGGCGGTGGCCTGAACACTGAAGCTTTCTTT

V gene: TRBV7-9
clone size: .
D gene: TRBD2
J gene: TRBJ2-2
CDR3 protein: CASSPKTSGHTGELFF
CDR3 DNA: TGTGCCAGCAGCCCGAAGACTAGCGGGCACACCGGGGAGCTGTTTTTT

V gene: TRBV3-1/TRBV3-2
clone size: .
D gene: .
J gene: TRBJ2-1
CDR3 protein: CASSQLPEENEQFF
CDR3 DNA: TGTGCCAGCAGCCAATTACCAGAGGAGAATGAGCAGTTCTTC

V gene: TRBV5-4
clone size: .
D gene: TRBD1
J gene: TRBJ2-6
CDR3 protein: CASSFWDRRSGANVLTF
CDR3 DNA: TGTGCCAGCAGCTTCTGGGACAGGCGCTCTGGGGCCAACGTCCTGACTTTC

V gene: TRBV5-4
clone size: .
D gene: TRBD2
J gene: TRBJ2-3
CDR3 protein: CASSLAGGLTDTQYF
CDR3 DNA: TGTGCCAGCAGTTTAGCGGGGGGGCTAACAGATACGCAGTATTTT

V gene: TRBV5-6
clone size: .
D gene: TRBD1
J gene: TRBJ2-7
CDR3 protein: CASSRIGQGNDEQYF
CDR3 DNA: TGTGCCAGCAGCCGAATCGGACAGGGGAACGACGAGCAGTACTTC

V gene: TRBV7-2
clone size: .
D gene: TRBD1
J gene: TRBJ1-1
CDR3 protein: CASSFSGQGAEAFF
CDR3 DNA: TGTGCCAGCAGCTTCTCGGGACAGGGGGCTGAAGCTTTCTTT

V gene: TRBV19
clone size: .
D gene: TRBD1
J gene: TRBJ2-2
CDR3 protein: CASSIGPTGVNTGELFF
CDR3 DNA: TGTGCCAGTAGTATCGGCCCAACAGGGGTTAACACCGGGGAGCTGTTTTTT

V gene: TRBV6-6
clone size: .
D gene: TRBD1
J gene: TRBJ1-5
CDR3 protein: CASSAGQGSNQPQHF
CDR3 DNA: TGTGCCAGCAGTGCCGGACAGGGTAGCAATCAGCCCCAGCATTTT

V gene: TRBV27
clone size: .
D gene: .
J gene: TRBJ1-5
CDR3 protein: CASRSWGVEGTQHF
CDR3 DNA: TGTGCCAGCCGAAGCTGGGGGGTTGAAGGGACCCAGCATTTT

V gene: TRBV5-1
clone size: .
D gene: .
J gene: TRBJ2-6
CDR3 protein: CASSWGPLSGANVLTF
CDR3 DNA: TGCGCCAGCAGCTGGGGCCCATTGTCCGGGGCCAACGTCCTGACTTTC

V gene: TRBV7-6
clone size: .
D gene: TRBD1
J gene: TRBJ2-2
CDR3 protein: CASSRRSGTGIGANTGELFF
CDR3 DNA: TGTGCCAGCAGTCGCCGTTCCGGGACAGGGATTGGCGCGAACACCGGGGAGCTGTTTTTT

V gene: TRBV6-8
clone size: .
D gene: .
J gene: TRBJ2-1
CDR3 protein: CASSHRVPYNEQFF
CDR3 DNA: TGTGCCAGCAGCCACAGGGTCCCCTACAATGAGCAGTTCTTC

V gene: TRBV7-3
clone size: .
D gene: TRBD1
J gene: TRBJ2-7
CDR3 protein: CASSGRDRALYEQYF
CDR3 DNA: TGTGCCAGCAGCGGCCGGGACAGGGCACTCTACGAGCAGTACTTC

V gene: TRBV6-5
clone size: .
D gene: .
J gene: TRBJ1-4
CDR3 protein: CASRATPRGEKLFF
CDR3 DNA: TGTGCCAGCAGGGCGACCCCACGGGGGGAAAAACTGTTTTTT

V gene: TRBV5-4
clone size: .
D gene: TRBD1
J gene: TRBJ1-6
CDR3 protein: CASRADRASSYNSPLHF
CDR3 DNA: TGTGCCAGCAGGGCGGACAGGGCGAGCTCCTATAATTCACCCCTCCACTTT

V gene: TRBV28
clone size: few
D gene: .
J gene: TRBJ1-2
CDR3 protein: CASSSARQAGGYTF
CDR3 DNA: TGTGCCAGCAGTTCTGCGAGACAGGCGGGTGGCTACACCTTC

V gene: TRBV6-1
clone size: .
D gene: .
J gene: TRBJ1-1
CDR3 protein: CASSEETAVEAFF
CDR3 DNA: TGTGCCAGCAGTGAGGAGACGGCCGTTGAAGCTTTCTTT

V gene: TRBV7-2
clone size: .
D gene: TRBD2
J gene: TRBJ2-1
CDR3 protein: CASTLRGLAGDNEQFF
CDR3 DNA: TGTGCCAGCACCTTAAGAGGTCTAGCGGGCGACAATGAGCAGTTCTTC

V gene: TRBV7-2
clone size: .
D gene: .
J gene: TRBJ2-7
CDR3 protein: CASSSSGHAYEQYF
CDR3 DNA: TGTGCCAGCAGCTCCTCGGGACATGCCTACGAGCAGTACTTC

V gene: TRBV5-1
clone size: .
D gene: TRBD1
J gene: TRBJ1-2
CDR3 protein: CASSLTGTGSYGYTF
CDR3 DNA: TGCGCCAGCAGCTTAACCGGGACAGGGAGCTATGGCTACACCTTC

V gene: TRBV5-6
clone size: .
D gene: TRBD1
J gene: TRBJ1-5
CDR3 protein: CASSYGQGRSSNQPQHF
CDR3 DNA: TGTGCCAGCAGCTATGGACAGGGGAGAAGTAGCAATCAGCCCCAGCATTTT

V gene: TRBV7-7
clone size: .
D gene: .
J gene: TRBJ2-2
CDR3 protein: CASSLDPRGAGELFF
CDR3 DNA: TGTGCCAGCAGCTTAGACCCCCGAGGCGCCGGGGAGCTGTTTTTT

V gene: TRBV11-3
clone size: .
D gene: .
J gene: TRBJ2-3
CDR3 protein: CASSFLTGNTQYF
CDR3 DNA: TGTGCCAGCAGCTTCCTGACTGGAAATACGCAGTATTTT

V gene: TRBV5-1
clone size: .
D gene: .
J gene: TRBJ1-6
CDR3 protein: CASSGTGRDSPLHF
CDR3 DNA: TGCGCCAGCAGCGGTACAGGGCGAGATTCACCCCTCCACTTT

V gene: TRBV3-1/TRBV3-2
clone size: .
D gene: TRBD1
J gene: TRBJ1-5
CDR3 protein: CASSPGQGVSNQPQHF
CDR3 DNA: TGTGCCAGCAGCCCGGGACAGGGGGTGAGCAATCAGCCCCAGCATTTT

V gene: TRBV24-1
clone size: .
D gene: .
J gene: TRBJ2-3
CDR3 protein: CATSAVGDTQYF
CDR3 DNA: TGTGCCACCAGTGCCGTCGGAGATACGCAGTATTTT

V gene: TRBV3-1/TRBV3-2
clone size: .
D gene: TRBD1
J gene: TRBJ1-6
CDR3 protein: CASSQQGQGDSPLHF
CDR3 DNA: TGTGCCAGCAGCCAACAGGGACAGGGGGATTCACCCCTCCACTTT

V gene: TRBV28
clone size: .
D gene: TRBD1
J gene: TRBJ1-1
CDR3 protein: CASSPSTGGWTEAFF
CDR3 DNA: TGTGCCAGCAGTCCATCGACAGGGGGATGGACTGAAGCTTTCTTT

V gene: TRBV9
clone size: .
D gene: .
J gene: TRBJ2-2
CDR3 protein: CASSVEAAGWTGELFF
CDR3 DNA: TGTGCCAGCAGCGTAGAAGCGGCGGGGTGGACCGGGGAGCTGTTTTTT

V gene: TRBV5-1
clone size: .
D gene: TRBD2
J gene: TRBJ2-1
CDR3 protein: CASSPPGSGGANEQFF
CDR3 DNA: TGCGCCAGCAGCCCACCGGGTAGCGGGGGGGCAAATGAGCAGTTCTTC

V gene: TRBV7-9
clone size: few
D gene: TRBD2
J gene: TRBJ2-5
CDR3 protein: CASSLAPTGGTEYF
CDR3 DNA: TGTGCCAGCAGCTTAGCGCCCACGGGGGGGACGGAGTACTTC

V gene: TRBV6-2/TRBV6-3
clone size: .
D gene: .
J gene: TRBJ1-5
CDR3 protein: CASSREGSYQPQHF
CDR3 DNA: TGTGCCAGCAGCCGGGAGGGATCGTATCAGCCCCAGCATTTT

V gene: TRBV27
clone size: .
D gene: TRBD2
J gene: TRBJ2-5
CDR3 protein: CASSSILAGANRNQETQYF
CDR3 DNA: TGTGCCAGCAGTTCGATACTAGCGGGGGCCAATAGGAACCAAGAGACCCAGTACTTC

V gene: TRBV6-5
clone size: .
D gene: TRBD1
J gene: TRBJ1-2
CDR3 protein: CASSYAQGANYGYTF
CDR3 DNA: TGTGCCAGCAGTTACGCACAGGGGGCTAACTATGGCTACACCTTC

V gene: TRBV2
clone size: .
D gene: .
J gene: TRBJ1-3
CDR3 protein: CASSGRFSGNTIYF
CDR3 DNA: TGTGCCAGCAGTGGGCGGTTCTCTGGAAACACCATATATTTT

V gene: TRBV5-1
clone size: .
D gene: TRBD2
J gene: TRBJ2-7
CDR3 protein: CASSMLQAGGPYEQYF
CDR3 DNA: TGCGCCAGCAGCATGCTCCAAGCGGGGGGTCCCTACGAGCAGTACTTC

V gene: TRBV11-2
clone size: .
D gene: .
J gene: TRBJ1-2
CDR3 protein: CASSLNEVNYGYTF
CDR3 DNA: TGTGCCAGCAGCTTAAATGAGGTCAACTATGGCTACACCTTC

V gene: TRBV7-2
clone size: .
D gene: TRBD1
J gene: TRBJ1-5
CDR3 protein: CATSRDREGQPQHF
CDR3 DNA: TGTGCCACCTCGCGGGACAGGGAAGGTCAGCCCCAGCATTTT

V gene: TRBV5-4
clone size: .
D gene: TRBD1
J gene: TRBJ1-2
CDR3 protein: CASSLPTRTGNGYTF
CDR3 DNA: TGTGCCAGCAGCTTGCCTACCAGGACAGGGAACGGCTACACCTTC

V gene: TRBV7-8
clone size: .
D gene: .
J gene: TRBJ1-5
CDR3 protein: CASSSGQHNQPQHF
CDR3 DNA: TGTGCCAGCAGCTCAGGACAGCATAATCAGCCCCAGCATTTT

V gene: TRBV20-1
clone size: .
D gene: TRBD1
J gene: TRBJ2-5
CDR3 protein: CSASTQGVVKETQYF
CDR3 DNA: TGCAGTGCTAGTACTCAGGGGGTCGTGAAAGAGACCCAGTACTTC

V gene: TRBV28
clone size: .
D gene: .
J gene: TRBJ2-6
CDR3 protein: CASSFHSGANVLTF
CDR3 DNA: TGTGCCAGCAGTTTCCACTCTGGGGCCAACGTCCTGACTTTC

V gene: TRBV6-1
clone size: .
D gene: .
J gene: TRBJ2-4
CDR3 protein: CASSEGALAKNIQYF
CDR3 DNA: TGTGCCAGCAGTGAAGGAGCTCTAGCCAAAAACATTCAGTACTTC

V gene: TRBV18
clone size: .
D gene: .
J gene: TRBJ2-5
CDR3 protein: CASSPQRRVQETQYF
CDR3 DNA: TGTGCCAGCTCACCACAGCGCAGAGTCCAAGAGACCCAGTACTTC

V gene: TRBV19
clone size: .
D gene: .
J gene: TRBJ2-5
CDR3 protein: CASRQGQTQYF
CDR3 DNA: TGTGCCAGTAGGCAGGGGCAGACCCAGTACTTC

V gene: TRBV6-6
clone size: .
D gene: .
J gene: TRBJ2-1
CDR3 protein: CASSPPAWGQSYNEQFF
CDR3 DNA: TGTGCCAGCAGTCCCCCGGCGTGGGGCCAGTCCTACAATGAGCAGTTCTTC

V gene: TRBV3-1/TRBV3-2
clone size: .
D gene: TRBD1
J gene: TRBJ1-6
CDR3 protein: CASSPGQGRTPLHF
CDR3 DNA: TGTGCCAGCAGCCCGGGACAGGGTAGGACACCCCTCCACTTT

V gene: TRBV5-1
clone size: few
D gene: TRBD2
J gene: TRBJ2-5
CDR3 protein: CASSLGTLGGEETQYF
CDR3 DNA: TGCGCCAGCAGCCTAGGAACCCTCGGGGGGGAGGAGACCCAGTACTTC

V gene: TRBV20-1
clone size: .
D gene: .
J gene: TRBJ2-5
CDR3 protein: CSALVFETQYF
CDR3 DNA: TGCAGTGCTCTCGTATTTGAGACCCAGTACTTC

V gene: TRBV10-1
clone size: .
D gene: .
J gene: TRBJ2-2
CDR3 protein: CASAPEGAGELFF
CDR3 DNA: TGCGCCAGCGCTCCTGAGGGGGCCGGGGAGCTGTTTTTT